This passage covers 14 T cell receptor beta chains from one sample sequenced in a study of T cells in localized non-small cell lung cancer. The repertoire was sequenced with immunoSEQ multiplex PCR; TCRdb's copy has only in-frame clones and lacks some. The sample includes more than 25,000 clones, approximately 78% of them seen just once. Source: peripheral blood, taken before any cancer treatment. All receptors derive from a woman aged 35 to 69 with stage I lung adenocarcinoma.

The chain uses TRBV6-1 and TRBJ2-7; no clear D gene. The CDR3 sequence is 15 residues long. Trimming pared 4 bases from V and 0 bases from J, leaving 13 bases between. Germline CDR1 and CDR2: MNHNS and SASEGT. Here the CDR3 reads CASSVGNPSSYEQYF. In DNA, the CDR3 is TGTGCCAGCAGTGTAGGGAACCCAAGCTCCTACGAGCAGTACTTC.

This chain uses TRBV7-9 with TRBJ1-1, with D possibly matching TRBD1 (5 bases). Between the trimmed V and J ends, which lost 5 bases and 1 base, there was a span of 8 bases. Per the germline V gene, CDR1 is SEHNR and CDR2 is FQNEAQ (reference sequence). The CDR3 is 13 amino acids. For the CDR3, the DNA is TGTGCCAGCAGCCGAGGGGAGAACACTGAAGCTTTCTTT. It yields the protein CASSRGENTEAFF.

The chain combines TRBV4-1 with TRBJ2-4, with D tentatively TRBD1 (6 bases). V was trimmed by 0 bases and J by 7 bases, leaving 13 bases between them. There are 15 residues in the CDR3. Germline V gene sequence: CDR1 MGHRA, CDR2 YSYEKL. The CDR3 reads CASSQEGAGSNIQYF. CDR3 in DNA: TGCGCCAGCAGCCAAGAGGGGGCAGGGTCTAACATTCAGTACTTC.

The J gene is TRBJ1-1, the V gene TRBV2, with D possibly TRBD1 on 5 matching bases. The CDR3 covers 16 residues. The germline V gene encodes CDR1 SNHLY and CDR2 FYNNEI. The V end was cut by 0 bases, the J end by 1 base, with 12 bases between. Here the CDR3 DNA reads TGTGCCAGCAGTGAAGCGCTTTGGCAGGGGAACACTGAAGCTTTCTTT. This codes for CASSEALWQGNTEAFF.

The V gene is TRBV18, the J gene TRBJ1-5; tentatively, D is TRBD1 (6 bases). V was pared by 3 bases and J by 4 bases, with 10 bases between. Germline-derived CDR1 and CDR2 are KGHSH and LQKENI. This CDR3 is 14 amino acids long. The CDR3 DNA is TGTGCCAGCTCACCGGGGGGCGGGAATCAGCCCCAGCATTTT. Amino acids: CASSPGGGNQPQHF.

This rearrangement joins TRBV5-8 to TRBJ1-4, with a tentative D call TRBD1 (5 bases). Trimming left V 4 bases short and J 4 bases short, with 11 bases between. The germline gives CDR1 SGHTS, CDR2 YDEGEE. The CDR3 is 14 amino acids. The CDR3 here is CASSEAGFNEKLFF. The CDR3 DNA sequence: TGTGCCAGCAGCGAAGCAGGGTTTAATGAAAAACTGTTTTTT.

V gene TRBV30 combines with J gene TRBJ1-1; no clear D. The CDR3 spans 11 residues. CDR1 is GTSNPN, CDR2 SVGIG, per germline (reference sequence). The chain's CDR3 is CLQLMNTEAFF. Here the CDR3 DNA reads TGTCTCCAACTGATGAACACTGAAGCTTTCTTT.

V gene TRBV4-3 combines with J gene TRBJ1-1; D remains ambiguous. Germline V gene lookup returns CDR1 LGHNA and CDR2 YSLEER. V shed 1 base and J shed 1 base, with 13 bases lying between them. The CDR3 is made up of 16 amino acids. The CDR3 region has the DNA TGCGCCAGCAGCCAAGGAATGGTAGGCGCGAACACTGAAGCTTTCTTT. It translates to CASSQGMVGANTEAFF.

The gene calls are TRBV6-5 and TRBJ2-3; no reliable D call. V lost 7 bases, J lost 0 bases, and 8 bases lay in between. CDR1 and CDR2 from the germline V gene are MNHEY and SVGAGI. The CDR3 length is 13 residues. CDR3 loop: CASISASTDTQYF. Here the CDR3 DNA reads TGTGCCAGCATTTCAGCTAGCACAGATACGCAGTATTTT.

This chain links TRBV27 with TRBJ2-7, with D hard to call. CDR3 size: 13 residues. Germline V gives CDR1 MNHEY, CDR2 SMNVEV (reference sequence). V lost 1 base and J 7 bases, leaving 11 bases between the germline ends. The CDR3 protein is CASSLFGSWEQYF. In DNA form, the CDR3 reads TGTGCCAGCAGTTTATTCGGGTCCTGGGAGCAGTACTTC.

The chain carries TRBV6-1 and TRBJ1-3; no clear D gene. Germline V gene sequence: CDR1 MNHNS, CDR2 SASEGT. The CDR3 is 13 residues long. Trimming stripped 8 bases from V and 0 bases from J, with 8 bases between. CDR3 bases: TGTGCCAGCCGTCAGCGCTCTGGAAACACCATATATTTT. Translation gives CASRQRSGNTIYF.

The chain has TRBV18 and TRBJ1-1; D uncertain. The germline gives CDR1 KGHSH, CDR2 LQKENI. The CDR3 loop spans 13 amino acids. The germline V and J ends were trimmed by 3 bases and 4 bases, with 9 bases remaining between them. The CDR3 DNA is TGTGCCAGCTCACCCGGACCGTCCACTGAAGCTTTCTTT. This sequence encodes CASSPGPSTEAFF.

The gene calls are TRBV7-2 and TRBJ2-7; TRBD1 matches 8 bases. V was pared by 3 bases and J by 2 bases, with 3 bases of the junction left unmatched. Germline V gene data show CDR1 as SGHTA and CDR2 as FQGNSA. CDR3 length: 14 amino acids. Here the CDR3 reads CASSLDRDPYEQYF. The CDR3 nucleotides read TGTGCCAGCAGCTTGGACAGGGACCCCTACGAGCAGTACTTC.

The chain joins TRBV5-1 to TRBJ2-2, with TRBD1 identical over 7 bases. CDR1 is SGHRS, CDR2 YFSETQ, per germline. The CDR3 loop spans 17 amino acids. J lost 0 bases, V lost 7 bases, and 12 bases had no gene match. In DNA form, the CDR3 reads TGCGCCAGCGTCCGGGACAGTGGCCTTGCGAACACCGGGGAGCTGTTTTTT. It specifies CASVRDSGLANTGELFF. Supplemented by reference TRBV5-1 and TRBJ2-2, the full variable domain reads KAGVTQTPRYLIKTRGQQVTLSCSPISGHRSVSWYQQTPGQGLQFLFEYFSETQRNKGNFPGRFSGRQFSNSRSEMNVSTLELGDSALYLCASVRDSGLANTGELFFGEGSRLTVL.